These 25 T cell receptor beta chains were sequenced from one sample in a study of cytomegalovirus exposure and HLA in healthy donors. The PCR used 60 Vbeta and 13 Jbeta primers. Assay: immunoSEQ multiplex PCR; the TCRdb copy retains only in-frame clones and omits some. Among 19,000 or so clones listed, 60% to 80% were seen once. The sequencing input was PBMCs. These receptor sequences come from a man aged 18 to 30 in good health and CMV-seronegative.

V and J are TRBV6-5 and TRBJ1-6; 8 bases line up with TRBD1. Germline lookup yields CDR1 MNHEY and CDR2 SVGAGI. The V segment lost 4 bases and the J segment 9 bases; nucleotides outside the gene matches: 5. The length of the CDR3 is 14 residues. This chain's CDR3 is CASSSDRARSPLHF. CDR3 nucleotide sequence: TGTGCCAGCAGTTCGGACAGGGCCCGTTCACCCCTCCACTTT.

The CDR3 region has the DNA TGTGCCTGGAGTGGAGGACAGGGGGCAAACAATCAGCCCCAGCATTTT. The encoded protein is CAWSGGQGANNQPQHF. This chain connects TRBV30 to TRBJ1-5; the match to TRBD1 covers 11 bases. This CDR3 has 16 residues. The V gene end was trimmed by 1 base and the J gene end by 3 bases; junction bases not matched to a gene: 5. The germline V gene encodes CDR1 GTSNPN and CDR2 SVGIG (reference sequence).

The chain couples TRBV5-6 to TRBJ1-6; 10 positions match TRBD1. Germline lookup yields CDR1 SGHDT and CDR2 YYEEEE. The CDR3 is made up of 14 amino acids. Trimming took 2 bases from V and 8 from J; bases not matched to a gene: 1. The CDR3 protein is CASSFDRGHSPLHF. For the CDR3, the DNA is TGTGCCAGCAGCTTTGACAGGGGGCATTCACCCCTCCACTTT.

The rearrangement uses TRBV6-1 and TRBJ2-7, with D perhaps TRBD1 (5 bases). V was clipped by 3 bases and J by 2 bases, with 8 bases between them. In germline, CDR1 is MNHNS, CDR2 SASEGT. The CDR3 runs to 13 residues. The CDR3 sequence: CASSDRVAYEQYF. The DNA for the CDR3 is TGTGCCAGCAGTGACAGGGTCGCCTACGAGCAGTACTTC.

This chain links TRBV25-1 with TRBJ2-6; TRBD1 is a possible D gene (6 bases). Deletions cut 2 bases from V and 0 bases from J, with 11 bases between. Germline V gene sequence: CDR1 MGHDK, CDR2 SYGVNS. CDR3 length equals 17 residues. CDR3 coding DNA: TGTGCCAGCAGTGAACAGGGGCCCCACTCTGGGGCCAACGTCCTGACTTTC. This translates into CASSEQGPHSGANVLTF.

This rearrangement joins TRBV9 to TRBJ2-7, with 12 bases identical to TRBD2. The CDR3 loop spans 14 amino acids. J was trimmed by 4 bases and V by 4 bases; bases with no gene match: 3. Germline V CDR1 and CDR2: SGDLS, YYNGEE. Written as DNA, the CDR3 is TGTGCCAGCAGCCCAGGACTAGCGGGATACGAGCAGTACTTC. Protein sequence: CASSPGLAGYEQYF.

V gene TRBV7-8 combines with J gene TRBJ1-5; 7 bases fit TRBD1. J lost 6 bases, V lost 0 bases, and 14 bases had no gene match. The CDR3 contains 18 residues. CDR1 is SGHVS and CDR2 is FQNEAQ in the germline V gene. The CDR3, as DNA: TGTGCCAGCAGCTTAGCGATAACAGGGGCCCTTCCCCGTCAGCCCCAGCATTTT. Translating it yields CASSLAITGALPRQPQHF.

V gene TRBV5-4 combines with J gene TRBJ1-1; possible D gene TRBD1, 5 bases. V gave up 2 bases and J gave up 6 bases, with 20 bases separating them. The CDR3 extends over 16 amino acids. Germline CDR1 SGHNT, CDR2 YYREEE (reference sequence). The CDR3 nucleotides are TGTGCCAGCAGCTTAGGGATTGGGGCAGGTCGCTCTGAAGCTTTCTTT. Its protein product is CASSLGIGAGRSEAFF.

This clone was detected once. The rearrangement uses TRBV2 and TRBJ2-2; 9 bases are shared with TRBD1. The germline V gene encodes CDR1 SNHLY and CDR2 FYNNEI. V was clipped by 8 bases and J by 4 bases; unmatched bases: 5. This CDR3 spans 14 amino acids. The CDR3 region has the DNA TGTGCCAGCCTCCCACAGGGGGCCACCGGGGAGCTGTTTTTT. It specifies CASLPQGATGELFF. Combining the CDR3 with reference TRBV2 and TRBJ2-2 gives the whole variable domain EPEVTQTPSHQVTQMGQEVILRCVPISNHLYFYWYRQILGQKVEFLVSFYNNEISEKSEIFDDQFSVERPDGSNFTLKIRSTKLEDSAMYFCASLPQGATGELFFGEGSRLTVL.

The V call is TRBV30, the J call TRBJ2-7, with 8 positions matching TRBD1. The germline gives CDR1 GTSNPN, CDR2 SVGIG (reference sequence). CDR3 length: 14 amino acids. The J segment lost 4 bases and the V segment lost 5 bases, leaving 10 bases of the junction unmatched. This CDR3 is CAWHSQGAGYEQYF. CDR3 sequence (DNA): TGTGCCTGGCACAGTCAGGGGGCGGGGTACGAGCAGTACTTC. The whole variable domain, filled in from reference TRBV30 and TRBJ2-7, reads SQTIHQWPATLVQPVGSPLSLECTVEGTSNPNLYWYRQAAGRGLQLLFYSVGIGQISSEVPQNLSASRPQDRQFILSSKKLLLSDSGFYLCAWHSQGAGYEQYFGPGTRLTVT.

The CDR3 region is CASSLTSEETQYF. The CDR3 bases are TGTGCCAGCAGCTTGACTAGCGAAGAGACCCAGTACTTC. The V call is TRBV6-4, the J call TRBJ2-5; TRBD2 aligns across 8 bases. Unmatched junction bases numbered 3, after V lost 6 bases and J lost 3 bases. Per the germline V gene, CDR1 is MRHNA and CDR2 is SNTAGT. The CDR3 is made up of 13 amino acids.

This chain links TRBV29-1 with TRBJ1-5; TRBD1 is a possible D gene (5 bases). Per the germline V gene, CDR1 is SQVTM and CDR2 is ANQGSEA. V lost 1 base and J 9 bases, leaving 10 bases between the germline ends. The CDR3 runs to 12 residues. In nucleotides, the CDR3 is TGCAGCGTTGAAGTTTCAGGGTCGCCCCAGCATTTT. Its translation: CSVEVSGSPQHF.

The chain uses TRBV7-2 and TRBJ1-6; tentative D call: TRBD1 (5 bases). Trimming took 3 bases from V and 1 from J, leaving 10 bases between them. This CDR3 is built from 16 residues. The germline V gene has CDR1 SGHTA and CDR2 FQGNSA. This CDR3 is CASSLKGTSYNSPLHF. The CDR3 bases are TGTGCCAGCAGCTTGAAGGGGACTTCCTATAATTCACCCCTCCACTTT.

V gene TRBV15 combines with J gene TRBJ1-3, with D possibly being TRBD1 (5 bases). The CDR3 is 13 residues long. Trimming stripped 7 bases from V and 1 base from J, with 8 bases between. Germline loops: CDR1 LNHNV, CDR2 YYDKDF (reference sequence). DNA of the CDR3: TGTGCCACCACTCCAGGGTCTGGAAACACCATATATTTT. This sequence encodes CATTPGSGNTIYF. The variable domain in full, completed from reference TRBV15 and TRBJ1-3, reads DAMVIQNPRYQVTQFGKPVTLSCSQTLNHNVMYWYQQKSSQAPKLLFHYYDKDFNNEADTPDNFQSRRPNTSFCFLDIRSPGLGDTAMYLCATTPGSGNTIYFGEGSWLTVV.

The J gene is TRBJ2-2, the V gene TRBV29-1; 7 bases are a match to TRBD1. The CDR3 extends over 13 amino acids. The junction had 1 base not matched to a gene; V was cut back by 2 bases and J by 4 bases. Germline CDR1 SQVTM, CDR2 ANQGSEA. The DNA for the CDR3 is TGCAGCGTTGAAACAGGGGCCACCGGGGAGCTGTTTTTT. Translated, it gives CSVETGATGELFF.

This rearrangement joins TRBV27 to TRBJ2-2; D remains ambiguous. This CDR3 is built from 14 residues. The germline CDR1 and CDR2 sequences are MNHEY and SMNVEV (reference sequence). V was cut by 5 bases and J by 3 bases, with 10 bases left in between. The chain's CDR3 is CASSSLMHTGELFF. Here the CDR3 DNA reads TGTGCCAGCAGTAGCCTTATGCACACCGGGGAGCTGTTTTTT.

The J gene is TRBJ1-6, the V gene TRBV5-1, with TRBD1 as a possible D gene (5 bases). The CDR3 has 15 amino acids. CDR1 is SGHRS and CDR2 is YFSETQ in the germline V gene. With 4 bases removed from V and 4 bases from J, the gap between germline ends came to 12 bases. CDR3 amino acids: CASSPPDSYNSPLHF. CDR3 nucleotide sequence: TGCGCCAGCAGCCCCCCTGACAGTTATAATTCACCCCTCCACTTT.

The rearrangement joins TRBV25-1 to TRBJ2-7; TRBD1 is a possible D gene (6 bases). Germline assignment: CDR1 MGHDK and CDR2 SYGVNS. Trimming shortened V by 4 bases and J by 4 bases, and 17 bases separated the two germline ends. This CDR3 is built from 15 residues. CDR3 in DNA: TGTGCCAGCAGTGGTGGACAGATCCCCCCATACGAGCAGTACTTC. Protein product: CASSGGQIPPYEQYF.

In its sample, this clone was seen a few times. J is TRBJ2-7 and V is TRBV5-4; 12 nucleotides agree with TRBD2. J lost 3 bases, V lost 4 bases, and 8 bases had no gene match. Germline V gene lookup returns CDR1 SGHNT and CDR2 YYREEE (reference sequence). CDR3 length equals 16 residues. CDR3 amino acids: CASSDYETSGSYEQYF. The CDR3 coding sequence is TGTGCCAGCAGCGATTATGAGACTAGCGGGAGCTACGAGCAGTACTTC.

DNA for the CDR3: TGTGCCAGCAGTTCGGACTATTCAGGCACCATATATTTT. This translates into CASSSDYSGTIYF. V gene TRBV6-1 combines with J gene TRBJ1-3; no definite D call. Trimming took 5 bases from V and 9 from J, leaving 14 bases between them. Per germline, CDR1 MNHNS and CDR2 SASEGT. The CDR3 spans 13 residues.

The chain carries TRBV25-1 and TRBJ1-6; 7 nucleotides align to TRBD1. The length of the CDR3 is 16 residues. V was pared by 4 bases and J by 2 bases, with 5 bases of the junction left unmatched. Germline V gene data show CDR1 as MGHDK and CDR2 as SYGVNS. The CDR3 spells CASSARTGAYNSPLHF. The CDR3 DNA is TGTGCCAGCAGTGCTCGGACAGGCGCCTATAATTCACCCCTCCACTTT.

By sample share, this clone is medium-sized. J is TRBJ2-5 and V is TRBV6-5; 7 nucleotides agree with TRBD1. Germline CDR1 MNHEY, CDR2 SVGAGI. The J segment lost 5 bases and the V segment lost 7 bases, leaving 1 base of the junction unmatched. The length of the CDR3 is 11 residues. The CDR3 nucleotides read TGTGCCAGCAAACAGGGGGAGACCCAGTACTTC. Residues: CASKQGETQYF.

The genes are TRBV30 and TRBJ1-1, with a tentative D call TRBD1 (5 bases). Trimming pared 0 bases from V and 5 bases from J, leaving 25 bases between. Germline V gene data show CDR1 as GTSNPN and CDR2 as SVGIG (reference sequence). The CDR3 is 18 residues long. This CDR3 reads CAWSVRAGWVVSGTEAFF. CDR3 coding DNA: TGTGCCTGGAGTGTACGAGCGGGTTGGGTGGTTTCAGGGACTGAAGCTTTCTTT.

V is TRBV2 and J is TRBJ2-5, with D perhaps TRBD1 (6 bases). Germline V gene sequence: CDR1 SNHLY, CDR2 FYNNEI. The CDR3 covers 12 residues. Trimming took 6 bases from V and 3 from J, leaving 8 bases between them. The CDR3 is CASSGTKETQYF. The CDR3 region has the DNA TGTGCCAGCAGCGGGACAAAAGAGACCCAGTACTTC.

This chain uses TRBV7-2 with TRBJ1-1; D call uncertain. Trimming shortened V by 1 base and J by 0 bases, and 6 bases separated the two germline ends. The germline V gene encodes CDR1 SGHTA and CDR2 FQGNSA. The CDR3 is 14 amino acids. CDR3 amino acids: CASSLVGMNTEAFF. The CDR3 nucleotides are TGTGCCAGCAGCTTAGTGGGCATGAACACTGAAGCTTTCTTT.